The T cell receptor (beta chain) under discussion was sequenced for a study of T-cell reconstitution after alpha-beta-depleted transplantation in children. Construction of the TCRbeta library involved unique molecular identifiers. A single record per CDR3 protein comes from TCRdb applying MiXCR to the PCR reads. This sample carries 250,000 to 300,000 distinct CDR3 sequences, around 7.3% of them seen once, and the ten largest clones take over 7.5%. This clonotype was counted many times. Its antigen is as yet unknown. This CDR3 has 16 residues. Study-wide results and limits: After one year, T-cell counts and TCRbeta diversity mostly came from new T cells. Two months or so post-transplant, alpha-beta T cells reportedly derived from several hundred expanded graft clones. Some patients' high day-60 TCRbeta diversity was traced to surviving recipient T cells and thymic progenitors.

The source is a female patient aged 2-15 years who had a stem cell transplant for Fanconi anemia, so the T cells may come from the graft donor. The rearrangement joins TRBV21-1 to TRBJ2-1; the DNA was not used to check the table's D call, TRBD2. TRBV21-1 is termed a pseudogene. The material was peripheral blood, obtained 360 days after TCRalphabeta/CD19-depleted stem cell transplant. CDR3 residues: CASSIYSPSSYNEQFF. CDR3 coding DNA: TGTGCCAGCAGCATTTACAGCCCTAGCTCCTACAATGAGCAGTTCTTC.